The 10 T cell receptor beta chains below come from one sample, sequenced in a study of T cell changes during pregnancy in multiple sclerosis. TCRdb's table, derived via immunoSEQ multiplex PCR, lists solely in-frame clones and lacks some. This sample yields more than 80,000 clones, of which about 90% are seen a single time; 3.5% belongs to the top ten. This material consisted of PBMCs, taken in the first trimester of pregnancy. The receptor source for this set is a female donor in good health, serving as a control in a pregnancy study. Some clones in this sample may be carry-over from other donors' samples.

The rearrangement uses TRBV5-8 and TRBJ1-2; weak D call: TRBD1 (6 bases). V was clipped by 7 bases and J by 14 bases, with 21 bases between them. This CDR3 is 12 amino acids long. Germline loops: CDR1 SGHTS, CDR2 YDEGEE. The CDR3 reads CASEWGHRVSTF. Here the CDR3 DNA reads TGTGCCAGCGAGTGGGGGCACAGGGTCAGTACCTTC.

This chain links TRBV10-1 with TRBJ2-1; D is undetermined. CDR3 size: 12 residues. Trimming cost V 0 bases and J 6 bases, with 3 bases left between them. CDR1 is WNHNN, CDR2 SYGVQD, per germline (reference sequence). The CDR3 DNA reads TGCGCCAGCAGTGAGTCTCGCAATGAGCAGTTCTTC. Translating gives CASSESRNEQFF.

This sequence joins TRBV28 and TRBJ2-1; D is ambiguous. This CDR3 is built from 11 residues. Germline CDR1 is MDHEN and CDR2 is SYDVKM. Trimming removed 6 bases from V and 10 bases from J, with 10 bases in between. DNA for the CDR3: TGTGCCAGCAGCCATCGGTTCGAGCAGTTCTTC. It codes for CASSHRFEQFF.

The CDR3 bases are TGTGCCAGCAGCTTAACCGGGACAGGGGAAACTGAAGCTTTCTTT. Its translation is CASSLTGTGETEAFF. The chain links TRBV5-4 to TRBJ1-1; 10 nucleotides align to TRBD1. The germline V gene encodes CDR1 SGHNT and CDR2 YYREEE (reference sequence). After removal of 2 bases from V and 5 bases from J, the junction contained 6 bases not matched to a gene. CDR3 length: 15 amino acids.

The chain uses TRBV7-2 and TRBJ2-5, with D perhaps TRBD1 (5 bases). CDR3 length: 16 residues. With 1 base removed from V and 4 bases from J, the gap between germline ends came to 16 bases. Germline loops: CDR1 SGHTA, CDR2 FQGNSA. In DNA form, the CDR3 reads TGTGCCAGCAGCTTAGATACAGAAAGGGGTGGAGAGACCCAGTACTTC. Its translation: CASSLDTERGGETQYF.

The V gene is TRBV7-2, the J gene TRBJ2-5, with TRBD1 matching over 7 bases. CDR3 length: 14 residues. The ends lost 3 bases at V and 2 bases at J; junction bases unmatched: 3. CDR1 is SGHTA and CDR2 is FQGNSA in the germline V gene. CDR3 nucleotide sequence: TGTGCCAGCAGCTTCAGGGGGATGCAAGAGACCCAGTACTTC. Its protein is CASSFRGMQETQYF.

Concerning this clone itself: The germline gene is not matched at one end of the junction; a read error may be the cause. This chain links TRBV28 with TRBJ2-3, with D possibly TRBD2 on 6 matching bases. CDR1 is MDHEN and CDR2 is SYDVKM in the germline V gene. CDR3 size: 11 residues. The CDR3 nucleotides are TGTGCCACCCGAGGGTGGGGGGTCCCCGACTGG. Translated, it gives CATRGWGVPDW.

V is TRBV4-2 and J is TRBJ2-7, with 10 bases matching TRBD2. J gave up 0 bases and V 3 bases, and 11 bases lay outside the gene matches. CDR1 and CDR2 from the germline V gene are LGHNA and YNFKEQ. The CDR3 consists of 18 residues. The CDR3 here is CASSQENPGLAHSYEQYF. The DNA for the CDR3 is TGTGCCAGCAGCCAGGAAAATCCGGGACTAGCGCACTCCTACGAGCAGTACTTC.

This rearrangement joins TRBV4-1 to TRBJ1-5; TRBD1 matches 9 bases. CDR1 and CDR2 from the germline V gene are MGHRA and YSYEKL. The CDR3 has 18 amino acids. V dropped 1 base and J dropped 6; count of bases not matched to a gene: 13. The CDR3: CASSQVSGDRVIGQPQHF. The CDR3 nucleotides read TGCGCCAGCAGCCAAGTCTCTGGGGACAGGGTTATAGGTCAGCCCCAGCATTTT.

This chain uses TRBV28 with TRBJ1-5; weak D call: TRBD1 (6 bases). The CDR3 covers 13 residues. Germline CDR1 MDHEN, CDR2 SYDVKM. V lost 6 bases to trimming and J lost 6 bases, with 12 bases between them. The CDR3 reads CASSFTGIQPQHF. CDR3 coding DNA: TGTGCCAGCAGCTTCACAGGGATTCAGCCCCAGCATTTT.